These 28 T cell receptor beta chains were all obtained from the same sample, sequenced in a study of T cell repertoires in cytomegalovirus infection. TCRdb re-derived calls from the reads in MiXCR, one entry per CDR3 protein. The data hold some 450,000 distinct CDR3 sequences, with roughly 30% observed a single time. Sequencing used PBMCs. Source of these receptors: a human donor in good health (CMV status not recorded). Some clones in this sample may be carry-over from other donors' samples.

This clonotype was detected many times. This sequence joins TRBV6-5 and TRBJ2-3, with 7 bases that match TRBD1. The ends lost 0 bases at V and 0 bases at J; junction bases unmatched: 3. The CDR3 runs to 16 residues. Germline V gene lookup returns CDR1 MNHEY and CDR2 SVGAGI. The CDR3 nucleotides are TGTGCCAGCAGTTACTCGGACAGGCTGAGCACAGATACGCAGTATTTT. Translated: CASSYSDRLSTDTQYF.

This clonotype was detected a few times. DNA for the CDR3: TGCAGTGCTAGTCAACTAGCGGGCTCCCCAGATACGCAGTATTTT. Translating it yields CSASQLAGSPDTQYF. The chain links TRBV20-1 to TRBJ2-3; 9 positions match TRBD2. This CDR3 is built from 15 residues. The germline gives CDR1 DFQATT, CDR2 SNEGSKA (reference sequence). J lost 4 bases, V lost 3 bases, and 8 bases had no gene match.

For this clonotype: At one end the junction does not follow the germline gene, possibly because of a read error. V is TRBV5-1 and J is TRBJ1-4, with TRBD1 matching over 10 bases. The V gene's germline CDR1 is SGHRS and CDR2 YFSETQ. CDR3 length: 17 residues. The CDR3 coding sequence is TGCGCCAGCAGCTCTACGGCCCGGACAGGGGGAAGTGAAAAACTGTCTTTT. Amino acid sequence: CASSSTARTGGSEKLSF.

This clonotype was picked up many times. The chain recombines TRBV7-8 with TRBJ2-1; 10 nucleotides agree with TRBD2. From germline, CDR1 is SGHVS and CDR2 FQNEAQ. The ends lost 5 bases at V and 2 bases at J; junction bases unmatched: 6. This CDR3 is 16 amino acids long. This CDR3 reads CASSPSGGAAYNEQFF. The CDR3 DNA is TGTGCCAGCAGCCCAAGCGGGGGGGCGGCCTACAATGAGCAGTTCTTC.

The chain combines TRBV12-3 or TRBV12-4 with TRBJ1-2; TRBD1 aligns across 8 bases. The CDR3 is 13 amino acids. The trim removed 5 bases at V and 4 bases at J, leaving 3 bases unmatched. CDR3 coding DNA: TGTGCCAGCAGTCCAGGGGGCGTCTATGGCTACACCTTC. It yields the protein CASSPGGVYGYTF.

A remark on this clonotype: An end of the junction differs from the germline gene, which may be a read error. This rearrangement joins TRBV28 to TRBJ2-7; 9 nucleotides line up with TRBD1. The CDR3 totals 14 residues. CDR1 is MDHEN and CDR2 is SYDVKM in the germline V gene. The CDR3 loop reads CASRKDRGRNEKYF. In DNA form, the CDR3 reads TGTGCCAGCAGAAAAGACAGGGGGAGGAACGAGAAGTACTTC.

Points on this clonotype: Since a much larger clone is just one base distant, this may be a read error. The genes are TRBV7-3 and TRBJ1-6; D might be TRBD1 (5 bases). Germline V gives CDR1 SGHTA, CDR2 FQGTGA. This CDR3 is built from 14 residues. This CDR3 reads CASSPGRLNSPLQF. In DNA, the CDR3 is TGTGCCAGCAGCCCAGGGAGGCTTAATTCACCCCTCCAATTT. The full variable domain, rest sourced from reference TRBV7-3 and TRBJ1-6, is GAGVSQTPSNKVTEKGKYVELRCDPISGHTALYWYRQSLGQGPEFLIYFQGTGAADDSGLPNDRFFAVRPEGSVSTLKIQRTERGDSAVYLCASSPGRLNSPLQFGNGTRLTVT.

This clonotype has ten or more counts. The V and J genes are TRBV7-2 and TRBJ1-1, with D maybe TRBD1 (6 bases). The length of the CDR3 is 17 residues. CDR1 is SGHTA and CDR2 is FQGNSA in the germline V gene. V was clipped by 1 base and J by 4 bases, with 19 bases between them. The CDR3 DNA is TGTGCCAGCAGCTTAGTCCCGGGACACACAAGGGGCACTGAAGCTTTCTTT. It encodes CASSLVPGHTRGTEAFF.

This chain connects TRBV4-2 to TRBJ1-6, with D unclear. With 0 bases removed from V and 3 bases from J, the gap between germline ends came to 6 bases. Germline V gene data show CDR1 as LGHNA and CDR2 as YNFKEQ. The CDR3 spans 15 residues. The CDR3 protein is CASSQDGVYNSPLHF. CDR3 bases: TGTGCCAGCAGCCAAGACGGGGTCTATAATTCACCCCTCCACTTT.

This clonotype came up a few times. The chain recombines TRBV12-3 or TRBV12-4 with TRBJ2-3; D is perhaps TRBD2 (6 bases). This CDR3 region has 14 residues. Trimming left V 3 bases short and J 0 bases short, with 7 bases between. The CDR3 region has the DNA TGTGCCAGCAGTTTTGGGACTAGCACAGATACGCAGTATTTT. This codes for CASSFGTSTDTQYF.

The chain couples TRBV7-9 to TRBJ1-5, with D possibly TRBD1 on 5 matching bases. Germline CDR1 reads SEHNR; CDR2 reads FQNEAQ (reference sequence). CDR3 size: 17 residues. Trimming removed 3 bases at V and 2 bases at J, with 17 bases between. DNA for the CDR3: TGTGCCAGCAGCTTGGGACGTCAGGGTATTGGCAATCAGCCCCAGCATTTT. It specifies CASSLGRQGIGNQPQHF.

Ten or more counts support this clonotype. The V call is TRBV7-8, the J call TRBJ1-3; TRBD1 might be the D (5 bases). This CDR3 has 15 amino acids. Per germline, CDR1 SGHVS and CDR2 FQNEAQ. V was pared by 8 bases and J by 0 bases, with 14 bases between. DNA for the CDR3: TGTGCCAGCGCGGGCTCGGGGGGCTCTGGAAACACCATATATTTT. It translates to CASAGSGGSGNTIYF.

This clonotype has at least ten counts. Here the CDR3 DNA reads TGTGCCAGTGGGGAGGCGTTGAACACTGAAGCTTTCTTT. This gives the protein CASGEALNTEAFF. This chain uses TRBV11-2 with TRBJ1-1; no reliable D call. Trimming took 9 bases from V and 0 from J, leaving 11 bases between them. The CDR3 length is 13 residues. Germline CDR1 is SGHAT and CDR2 is FQNNGV.

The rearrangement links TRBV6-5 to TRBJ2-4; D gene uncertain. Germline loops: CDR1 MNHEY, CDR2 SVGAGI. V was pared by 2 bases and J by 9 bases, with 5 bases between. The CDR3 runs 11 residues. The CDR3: CASSYMGIQYF. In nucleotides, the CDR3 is TGTGCCAGCAGTTACATGGGCATTCAGTACTTC.

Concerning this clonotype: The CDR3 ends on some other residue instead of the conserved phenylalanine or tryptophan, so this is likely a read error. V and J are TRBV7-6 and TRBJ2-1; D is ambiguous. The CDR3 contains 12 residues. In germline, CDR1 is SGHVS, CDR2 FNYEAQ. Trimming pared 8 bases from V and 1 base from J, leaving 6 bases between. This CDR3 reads CASAESYNEQFL. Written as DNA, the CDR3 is TGTGCCAGCGCAGAATCCTACAATGAGCAGTTCTTA.

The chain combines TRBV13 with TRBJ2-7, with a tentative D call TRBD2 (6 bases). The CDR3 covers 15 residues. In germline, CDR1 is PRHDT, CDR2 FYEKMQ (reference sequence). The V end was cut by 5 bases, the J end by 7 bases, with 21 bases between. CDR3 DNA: TGTGCCAGCAGCCCTTCGCCGGGGGACCCGGGTGAGCAGTACTTC. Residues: CASSPSPGDPGEQYF.

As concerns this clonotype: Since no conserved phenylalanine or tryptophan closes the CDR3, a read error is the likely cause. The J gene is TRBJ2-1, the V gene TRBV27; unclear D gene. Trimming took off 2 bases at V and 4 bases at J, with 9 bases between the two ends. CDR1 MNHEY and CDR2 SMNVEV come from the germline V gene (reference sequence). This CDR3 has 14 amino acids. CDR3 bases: TGTGCCAGCAGTTTAAAGGGCACATACAATGAGCAGTTCTGC. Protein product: CASSLKGTYNEQFC.

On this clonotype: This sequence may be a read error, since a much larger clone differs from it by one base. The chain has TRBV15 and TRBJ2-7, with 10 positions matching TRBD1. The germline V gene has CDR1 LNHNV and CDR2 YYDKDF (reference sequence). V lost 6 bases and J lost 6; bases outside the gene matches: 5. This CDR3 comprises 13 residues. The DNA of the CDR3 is TGTGCCACCAGTAACGACAGGGGGCTCGAGCAGTACTTC. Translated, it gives CATSNDRGLEQYF.

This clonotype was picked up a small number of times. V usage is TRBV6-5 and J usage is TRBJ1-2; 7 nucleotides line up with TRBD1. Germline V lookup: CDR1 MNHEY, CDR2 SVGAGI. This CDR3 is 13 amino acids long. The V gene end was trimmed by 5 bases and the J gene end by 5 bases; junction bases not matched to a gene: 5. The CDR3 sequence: CASSRQGVYGYTF. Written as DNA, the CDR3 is TGTGCCAGCAGTCGGCAGGGGGTTTATGGCTACACCTTC.

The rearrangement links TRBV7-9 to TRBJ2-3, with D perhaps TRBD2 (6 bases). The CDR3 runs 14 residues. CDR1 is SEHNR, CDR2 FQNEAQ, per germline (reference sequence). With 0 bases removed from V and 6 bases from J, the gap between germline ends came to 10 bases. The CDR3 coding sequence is TGTGCCAGCAGCTTAGCGCCCCGGGGGGATACGCAGTATTTT. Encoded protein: CASSLAPRGDTQYF.

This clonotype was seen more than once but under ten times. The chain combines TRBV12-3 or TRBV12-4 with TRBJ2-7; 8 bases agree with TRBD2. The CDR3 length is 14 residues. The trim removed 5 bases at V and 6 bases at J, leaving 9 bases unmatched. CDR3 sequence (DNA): TGTGCCAGCAGTCCCGGGACTAGTCCCCGCGAGCAGTACTTC. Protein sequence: CASSPGTSPREQYF.

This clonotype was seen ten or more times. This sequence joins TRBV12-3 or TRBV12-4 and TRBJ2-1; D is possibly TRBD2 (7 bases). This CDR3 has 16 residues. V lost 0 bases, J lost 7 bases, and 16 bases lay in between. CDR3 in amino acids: CASSLAGGQGANEQFF. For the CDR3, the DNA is TGTGCCAGCAGTTTAGCGGGGGGGCAGGGAGCGAATGAGCAGTTCTTC.

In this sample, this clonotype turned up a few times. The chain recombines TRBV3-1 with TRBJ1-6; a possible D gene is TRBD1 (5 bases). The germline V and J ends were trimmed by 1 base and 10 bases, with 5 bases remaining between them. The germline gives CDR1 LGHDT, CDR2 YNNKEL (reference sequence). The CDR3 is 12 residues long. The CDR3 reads CASSQGTSPLHF. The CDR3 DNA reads TGTGCCAGCAGCCAAGGGACATCACCCCTCCACTTT.

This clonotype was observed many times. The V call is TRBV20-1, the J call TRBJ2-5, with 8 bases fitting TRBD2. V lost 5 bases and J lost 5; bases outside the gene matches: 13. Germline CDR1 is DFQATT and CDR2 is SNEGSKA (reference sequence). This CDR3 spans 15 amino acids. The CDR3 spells CSAGGGLGDGETQYF. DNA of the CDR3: TGCAGTGCTGGAGGGGGACTAGGGGACGGGGAGACCCAGTACTTC.

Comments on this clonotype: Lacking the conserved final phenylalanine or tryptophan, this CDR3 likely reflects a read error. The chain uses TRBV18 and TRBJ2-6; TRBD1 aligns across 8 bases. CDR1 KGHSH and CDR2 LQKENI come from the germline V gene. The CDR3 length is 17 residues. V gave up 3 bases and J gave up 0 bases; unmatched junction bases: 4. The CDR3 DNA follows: TGTGCCAGCTCACCCGGGACAGGACACTCTGGGGCCAACGTCCTGACTTTA. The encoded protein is CASSPGTGHSGANVLTL.

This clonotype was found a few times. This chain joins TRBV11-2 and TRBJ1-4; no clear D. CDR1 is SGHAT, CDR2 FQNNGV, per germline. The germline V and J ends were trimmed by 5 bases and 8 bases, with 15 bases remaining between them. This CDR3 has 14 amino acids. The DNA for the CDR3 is TGTGCCAGCAGCCCTATCGGTAGGAGCGAAAAACTGTTTTTT. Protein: CASSPIGRSEKLFF.

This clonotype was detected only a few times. CDR3: CASSHPGGAQYTGNTIYF. For the CDR3, the DNA is TGCGCCAGCAGCCATCCCGGTGGGGCACAATACACGGGAAACACCATATATTTT. This rearrangement joins TRBV4-1 to TRBJ1-3, with D perhaps TRBD1 (5 bases). Germline V CDR1 and CDR2: MGHRA, YSYEKL. V was clipped by 3 bases and J by 4 bases, with 22 bases between them. The CDR3 runs to 18 residues.

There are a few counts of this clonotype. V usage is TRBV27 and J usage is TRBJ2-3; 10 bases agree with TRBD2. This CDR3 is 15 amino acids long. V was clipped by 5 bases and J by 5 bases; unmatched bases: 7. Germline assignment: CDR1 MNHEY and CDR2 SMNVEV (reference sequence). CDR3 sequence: CASSPRTSGVDTQYF. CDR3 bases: TGTGCCAGCAGTCCCCGGACTAGCGGAGTAGATACGCAGTATTTT.